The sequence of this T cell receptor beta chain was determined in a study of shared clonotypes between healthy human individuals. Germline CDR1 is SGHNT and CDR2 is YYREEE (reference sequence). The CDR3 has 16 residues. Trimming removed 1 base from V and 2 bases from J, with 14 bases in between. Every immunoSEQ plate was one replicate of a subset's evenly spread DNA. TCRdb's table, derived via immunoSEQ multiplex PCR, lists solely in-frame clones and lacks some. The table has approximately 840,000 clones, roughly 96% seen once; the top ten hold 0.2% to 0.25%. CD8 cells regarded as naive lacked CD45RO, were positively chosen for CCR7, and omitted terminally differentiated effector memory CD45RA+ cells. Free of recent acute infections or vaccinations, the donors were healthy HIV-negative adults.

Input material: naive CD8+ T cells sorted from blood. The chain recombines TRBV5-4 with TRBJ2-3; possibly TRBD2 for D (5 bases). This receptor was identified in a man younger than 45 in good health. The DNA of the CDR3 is TGTGCCAGCAGCTTGAAACTAGAAATTTCCACAGATACGCAGTATTTT. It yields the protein CASSLKLEISTDTQYF.